One sample yielded the 25 T cell receptor beta chains listed below, sequenced in a study of cytomegalovirus exposure and HLA in healthy donors. PCR involved 60 Vbeta and 13 Jbeta primers. Assay used: immunoSEQ multiplex PCR; TCRdb lists only in-frame clones, some missing. The table records approximately 150,000 clones, approximately 80% of them present only once. What was sequenced was PBMCs. These receptors were collected from a man aged 40-55 years in good health and CMV-seropositive.

There are a few counts of this clone. This chain connects TRBV7-8 to TRBJ1-5, with 8 bases matching TRBD1. Germline-derived CDR1 and CDR2 are SGHVS and FQNEAQ. The CDR3 length is 14 residues. J was trimmed by 6 bases and V by 5 bases; bases with no gene match: 6. The CDR3 loop reads CASSMDREGQPQHF. As DNA, the CDR3 is TGTGCCAGCAGCATGGACAGGGAGGGTCAGCCCCAGCATTTT.

This clone has just one count. This sequence joins TRBV10-1 and TRBJ2-5; 8 nucleotides agree with TRBD1. Losses at the gene ends were 3 bases for V and 2 bases for J; bases not matched to a gene: 5. The CDR3 loop spans 15 amino acids. Germline V gene sequence: CDR1 WNHNN, CDR2 SYGVQD (reference sequence). CDR3 nucleotide sequence: TGCGCCAGCAGTGATAGAGGACAGGGACAAGAGACCCAGTACTTC. As protein: CASSDRGQGQETQYF.

For this clone: Its ends do not fully match the called genes, so a read error is possible. The chain combines TRBV6-1 with TRBJ1-1, with TRBD1 identical over 9 bases. Germline lookup yields CDR1 MNHNS and CDR2 SASEGT. The CDR3 consists of 15 residues. The CDR3 region has the DNA TGTGCCAGCTTTCCTCTGGGACAGGGACACACTGAAGTTTTCTTT. This codes for CASFPLGQGHTEVFF.

This clone appeared a single time. This chain joins TRBV29-1 and TRBJ2-7; weak D call: TRBD2 (7 bases). V lost 8 bases and J 5 bases, leaving 19 bases between the germline ends. Germline CDR1 and CDR2: SQVTM and ANQGSEA. The CDR3 length is 13 residues. The CDR3 region is CSTMGGALDEQYF. For the CDR3, the DNA is TGCAGCACAATGGGGGGGGCGCTCGACGAGCAGTACTTC.

This chain joins TRBV18 and TRBJ2-7, with 9 bases matching TRBD2. The length of the CDR3 is 15 residues. Germline V gene sequence: CDR1 KGHSH, CDR2 LQKENI. J was trimmed by 5 bases and V by 0 bases; bases with no gene match: 5. The chain's CDR3 is CASSPPSGSPNEQYF. For the CDR3, the DNA is TGTGCCAGCTCACCACCTAGCGGGAGCCCGAACGAGCAGTACTTC.

The V call is TRBV5-5, the J call TRBJ2-3; TRBD2 matches at 8 bases. In germline, CDR1 is SGHKS, CDR2 YYEKEE (reference sequence). This CDR3 spans 15 amino acids. Trimming removed 0 bases from V and 1 base from J; junction bases left unmatched: 1. CDR3 in DNA: TGTGCCAGCAGCTTGGAAGCGGGAGGCACAGATACGCAGTATTTT. Protein sequence: CASSLEAGGTDTQYF.

V gene TRBV5-6 combines with J gene TRBJ1-2; 8 positions agree with TRBD1. The CDR3 loop spans 14 amino acids. The ends lost 2 bases at V and 3 bases at J; junction bases unmatched: 3. Germline lookup yields CDR1 SGHDT and CDR2 YYEEEE. The CDR3, as DNA: TGTGCCAGCAGCTTAGGACAGGGTTACTATGGCTACACCTTC. Protein: CASSLGQGYYGYTF.

V and J are TRBV27 and TRBJ1-6; TRBD1 matches at 9 bases. The CDR3 extends over 14 amino acids. With V trimmed by 5 bases and J by 9 bases, 5 bases remained unmatched. Germline CDR1 reads MNHEY; CDR2 reads SMNVEV (reference sequence). The CDR3 reads CASSPGQGSSPLHF. The CDR3, as DNA: TGTGCCAGCAGTCCGGGACAGGGTAGTTCACCCCTCCACTTT.

The chain recombines TRBV7-8 with TRBJ1-5; maybe TRBD1 (5 bases). The CDR3 has 18 amino acids. The germline CDR1 and CDR2 sequences are SGHVS and FQNEAQ. V was clipped by 9 bases and J by 0 bases, with 24 bases between them. CDR3 protein: CASSPRQQRIISNQPQHF. DNA for the CDR3: TGTGCCAGTAGTCCCAGACAGCAACGTATAATTAGCAATCAGCCCCAGCATTTT. Looking up the rest from reference TRBV7-8 and TRBJ1-5 gives the full variable domain: GAGVSQSPRYKVAKRGQDVALRCDPISGHVSLFWYQQALGQGPEFLTYFQNEAQLDKSGLPSDRFFAERPEGSVSTLKIQRTQQEDSAVYLCASSPRQQRIISNQPQHFGDGTRLSIL.

The rearrangement links TRBV4-1 to TRBJ2-6; D remains ambiguous. Germline CDR1 reads MGHRA; CDR2 reads YSYEKL. Trimming pared 3 bases from V and 4 bases from J, leaving 16 bases between. This CDR3 region has 17 residues. For the CDR3, the DNA is TGCGCCAGCAGCCACGACTCTAGTGGCTCCGGGGCCAACGTCCTGACTTTC. Residues: CASSHDSSGSGANVLTF.

This rearrangement joins TRBV7-6 to TRBJ2-2; D is perhaps TRBD2 (6 bases). CDR3 length: 16 amino acids. V was cut by 5 bases and J by 3 bases, with 16 bases left in between. Germline V lookup: CDR1 SGHVS, CDR2 FNYEAQ. The CDR3 loop is CASSTRTTADTGELFF. CDR3 nucleotide sequence: TGTGCCAGCAGCACCCGGACTACGGCAGACACCGGGGAGCTGTTTTTT.

This clone showed up just once. The gene calls are TRBV19 and TRBJ2-3, with TRBD2 matching 10 bases. Trimming at V came to 4 bases and at J to 9 bases, leaving 7 bases not matched to a gene. The CDR3 contains 14 residues. Germline V gives CDR1 LNHDA, CDR2 SQIVND (reference sequence). CDR3: CASSTLAGVGTQYF. For the CDR3, the DNA is TGTGCCAGTAGTACCCTAGCGGGAGTGGGAACGCAGTATTTT.

This clone has only a few counts. The V gene is TRBV19, the J gene TRBJ1-1, with D maybe TRBD1 (5 bases). In germline, CDR1 is LNHDA, CDR2 SQIVND (reference sequence). This CDR3 spans 13 amino acids. V was clipped by 10 bases and J by 3 bases, with 15 bases between them. CDR3 sequence: CATALQVYTEAFF. The DNA for the CDR3 is TGTGCCACCGCCCTACAGGTTTACACTGAAGCTTTCTTT.

This sequence joins TRBV28 and TRBJ2-1, with 10 bases that match TRBD1. Looked up from germline, CDR1 is MDHEN and CDR2 is SYDVKM. The trim removed 6 bases at V and 7 bases at J, leaving 6 bases unmatched. The CDR3 covers 14 residues. The CDR3 reads CASSLGTGENEQFF. The DNA of the CDR3 is TGTGCCAGCAGCCTAGGGACAGGGGAGAATGAGCAGTTCTTC. The variable domain in full, completed from reference TRBV28 and TRBJ2-1, reads DVKVTQSSRYLVKRTGEKVFLECVQDMDHENMFWYRQDPGLGLRLIYFSYDVKMKEKGDIPEGYSVSREKKERFSLILESASTNQTSMYLCASSLGTGENEQFFGPGTRLTVL.

The rearrangement uses TRBV5-8 and TRBJ2-7; weak D call: TRBD2 (5 bases). The CDR3 has 15 residues. V lost 2 bases, J lost 0 bases, and 12 bases lay in between. From germline, CDR1 is SGHTS and CDR2 YDEGEE. The CDR3 DNA reads TGTGCCAGCAGCTTTGGTAGCGCCTCCTCCTACGAGCAGTACTTC. Translation gives CASSFGSASSYEQYF.

The J gene is TRBJ1-1, the V gene TRBV19; D not certain. This CDR3 has 13 amino acids. V lost 3 bases to trimming and J lost 4 bases, with 9 bases between them. Germline CDR1 reads LNHDA; CDR2 reads SQIVND (reference sequence). CDR3 sequence (DNA): TGTGCCAGTAGTATTTTAATGAGCACTGAAGCTTTCTTT. This translates into CASSILMSTEAFF.

Comments on this clone: Germline is not matched at one junction end, which may reflect a read error. The gene calls are TRBV19 and TRBJ2-6; D possibly corresponds to TRBD1 (6 bases). The germline V gene has CDR1 LNHDA and CDR2 SQIVND (reference sequence). The CDR3 loop spans 15 amino acids. The CDR3 sequence is CASSIEGAGANGLTF. DNA of the CDR3: TGTGCCAGTAGTATAGAGGGGGCTGGGGCCAACGGCCTGACTTTC.

The rearrangement joins TRBV5-6 to TRBJ2-4; D uncertain. Germline CDR1 and CDR2: SGHDT and YYEEEE. Trimming took off 4 bases at V and 8 bases at J, with 13 bases between the two ends. The CDR3 contains 13 residues. CDR3 region: CASSPSGADIQYF. CDR3 in DNA: TGTGCCAGCAGCCCTTCGGGTGCGGACATTCAGTACTTC.

The CDR3, as DNA: TGTGCCAGCAGCTTCGACTCCTCCACAGATACGCAGTATTTT. This gives the protein CASSFDSSTDTQYF. The chain has TRBV5-4 and TRBJ2-3; D gene unclear. The CDR3 totals 14 residues. Trimming pared 2 bases from V and 2 bases from J, leaving 9 bases between. Germline assignment: CDR1 SGHNT and CDR2 YYREEE (reference sequence). Looking up the rest from reference TRBV5-4 and TRBJ2-3 gives the full variable domain: ETGVTQSPTHLIKTRGQQVTLRCSSQSGHNTVSWYQQALGQGPQFIFQYYREEENGRGNFPPRFSGLQFPNYSSELNVNALELDDSALYLCASSFDSSTDTQYFGPGTRLTVL.

This sequence joins TRBV18 and TRBJ2-2; 9 bases are shared with TRBD2. Germline CDR1 KGHSH, CDR2 LQKENI. CDR3 length equals 14 residues. Trimming cost V 11 bases and J 1 base; bases outside gene matches: 5. The DNA of the CDR3 is TGTGCCGGGTTGACTAGCGGGAACACCGGGGAGCTGTTTTTT. Translating gives CAGLTSGNTGELFF.

The chain employs TRBV19 and TRBJ1-3; D may be TRBD1 (6 bases). Germline V gene data show CDR1 as LNHDA and CDR2 as SQIVND (reference sequence). Deletions cut 3 bases from V and 4 bases from J, with 13 bases between. The CDR3 is 15 residues long. The CDR3 coding sequence is TGTGCCAGTAGTATGACAACAGGGAGCGGAAACACCATATATTTT. It encodes CASSMTTGSGNTIYF. Filled out from reference TRBV19 and TRBJ1-3, the complete variable domain reads DGGITQSPKYLFRKEGQNVTLSCEQNLNHDAMYWYRQDPGQGLRLIYYSQIVNDFQKGDIAEGYSVSREKKESFPLTVTSAQKNPTAFYLCASSMTTGSGNTIYFGEGSWLTVV.

This sequence joins TRBV7-2 and TRBJ2-7; TRBD2 matches at 13 bases. The germline V gene has CDR1 SGHTA and CDR2 FQGNSA. The CDR3 is made up of 16 amino acids. The trim removed 3 bases at V and 6 bases at J, leaving 8 bases unmatched. CDR3 sequence reads: CASSFPPGTSGTEQYF. As DNA, the CDR3 is TGTGCCAGCAGCTTTCCACCCGGGACTAGCGGGACCGAGCAGTACTTC.

In this sample, this clone turned up a few times. Here the CDR3 DNA reads TGTGCCAGCAGCTCTACTAGCGGGGGAACCTACGAGCAGTACTTC. Translated: CASSSTSGGTYEQYF. The gene calls are TRBV5-4 and TRBJ2-7; 11 nucleotides match TRBD2. The CDR3 spans 15 residues. V shed 3 bases, J shed 2 bases, and the junction held 4 bases outside the gene matches. The germline CDR1 and CDR2 sequences are SGHNT and YYREEE (reference sequence).

V and J are TRBV21-1 and TRBJ2-7; the table's D call TRBD2 went unverified against the DNA. TRBV21-1 is flagged as a pseudogene. This CDR3 is 11 amino acids long. The CDR3 DNA follows: TGTGCCAGCAGCAACGGGAAAAGTCAGTACTTC. As protein: CASSNGKSQYF.

Only a few counts were recorded for this clone. The V call is TRBV4-1, the J call TRBJ2-3; no definite D call. From germline, CDR1 is MGHRA and CDR2 YSYEKL. The CDR3 consists of 13 residues. With 3 bases removed from V and 1 base from J, the gap between germline ends came to 5 bases. CDR3 sequence reads: CASSHQGTDTQYF. CDR3 coding DNA: TGCGCCAGCAGCCACCAGGGCACAGATACGCAGTATTTT.